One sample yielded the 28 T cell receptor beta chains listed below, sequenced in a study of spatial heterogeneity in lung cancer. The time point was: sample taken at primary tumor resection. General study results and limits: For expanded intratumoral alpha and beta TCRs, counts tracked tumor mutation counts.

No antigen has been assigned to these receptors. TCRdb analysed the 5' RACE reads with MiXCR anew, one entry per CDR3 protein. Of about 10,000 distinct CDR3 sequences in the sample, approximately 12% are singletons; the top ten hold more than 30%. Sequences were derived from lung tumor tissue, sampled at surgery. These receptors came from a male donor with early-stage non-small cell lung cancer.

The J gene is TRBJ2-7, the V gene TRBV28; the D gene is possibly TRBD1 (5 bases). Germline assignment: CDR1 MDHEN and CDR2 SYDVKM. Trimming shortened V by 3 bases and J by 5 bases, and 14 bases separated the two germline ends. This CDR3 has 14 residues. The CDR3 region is CASSLSQGHHEQYF. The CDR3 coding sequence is TGTGCCAGCAGTTTGAGCCAGGGCCACCACGAGCAGTACTTC.

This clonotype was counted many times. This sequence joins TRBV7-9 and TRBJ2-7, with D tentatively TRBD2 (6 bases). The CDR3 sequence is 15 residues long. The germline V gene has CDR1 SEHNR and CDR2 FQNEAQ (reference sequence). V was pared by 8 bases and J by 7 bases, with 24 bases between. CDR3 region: CASRRQPTPAGEQYF. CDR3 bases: TGTGCCAGCCGTCGACAACCCACCCCCGCGGGGGAGCAGTACTTC.

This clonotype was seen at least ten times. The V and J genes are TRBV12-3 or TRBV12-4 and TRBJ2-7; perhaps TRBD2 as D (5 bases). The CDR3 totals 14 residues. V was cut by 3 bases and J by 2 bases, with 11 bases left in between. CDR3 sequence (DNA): TGTGCCAGCAGTTTTAGGAGCGGAACCTACGAGCAGTACTTC. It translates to CASSFRSGTYEQYF.

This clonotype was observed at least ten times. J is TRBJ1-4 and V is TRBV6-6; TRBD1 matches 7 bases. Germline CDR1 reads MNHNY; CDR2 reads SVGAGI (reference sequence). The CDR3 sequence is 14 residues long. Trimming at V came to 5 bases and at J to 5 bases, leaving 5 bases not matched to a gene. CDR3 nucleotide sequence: TGTGCCAGCAGTGAGACAGGGACGAATGAAAAACTGTTTTTT. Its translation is CASSETGTNEKLFF.

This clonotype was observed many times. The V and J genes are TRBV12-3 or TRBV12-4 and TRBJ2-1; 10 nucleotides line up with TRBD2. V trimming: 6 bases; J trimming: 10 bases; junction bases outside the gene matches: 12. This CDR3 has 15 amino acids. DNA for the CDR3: TGTGCCAGCAGAAACCCTAGCGGGGGTCTGTTAGAGCAGTTCTTC. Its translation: CASRNPSGGLLEQFF.

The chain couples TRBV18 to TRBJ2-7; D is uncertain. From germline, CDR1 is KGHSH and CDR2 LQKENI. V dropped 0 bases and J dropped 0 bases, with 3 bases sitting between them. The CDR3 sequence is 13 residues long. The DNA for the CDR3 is TGTGCCAGCTCACCACCGATCTCCTACGAGCAGTACTTC. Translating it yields CASSPPISYEQYF.

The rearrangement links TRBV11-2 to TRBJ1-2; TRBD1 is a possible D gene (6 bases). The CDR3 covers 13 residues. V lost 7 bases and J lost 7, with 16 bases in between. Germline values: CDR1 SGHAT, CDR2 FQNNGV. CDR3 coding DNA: TGTGCCAGCAAACGAAACACAGGGATTGGCTACACCTTC. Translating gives CASKRNTGIGYTF.

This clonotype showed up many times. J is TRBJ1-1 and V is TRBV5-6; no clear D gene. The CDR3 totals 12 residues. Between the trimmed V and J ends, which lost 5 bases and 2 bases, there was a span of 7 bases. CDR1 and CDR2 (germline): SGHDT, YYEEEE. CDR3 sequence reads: CASSSINTEAFF. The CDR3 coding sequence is TGTGCCAGCAGTTCGATCAACACTGAAGCTTTCTTT.

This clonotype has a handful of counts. CDR3: CASSLDGYLSNTEAFF. As DNA, the CDR3 is TGCGCCAGCAGCTTGGATGGGTACTTATCGAACACTGAAGCTTTCTTT. The chain combines TRBV5-1 with TRBJ1-1, with no clear D. CDR1 and CDR2 from the germline V gene are SGHRS and YFSETQ. This CDR3 is built from 16 residues. V lost 0 bases and J lost 1, with 13 bases in between. Drawing the rest from reference TRBV5-1 and TRBJ1-1, the complete variable domain is KAGVTQTPRYLIKTRGQQVTLSCSPISGHRSVSWYQQTPGQGLQFLFEYFSETQRNKGNFPGRFSGRQFSNSRSEMNVSTLELGDSALYLCASSLDGYLSNTEAFFGQGTRLTVV.

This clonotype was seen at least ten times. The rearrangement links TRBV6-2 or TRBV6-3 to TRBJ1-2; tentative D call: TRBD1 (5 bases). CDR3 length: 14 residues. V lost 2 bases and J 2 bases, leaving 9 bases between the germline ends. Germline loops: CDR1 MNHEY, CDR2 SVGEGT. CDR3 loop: CASSYGQLNYGYTF. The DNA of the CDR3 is TGTGCCAGCAGTTACGGACAACTAAACTATGGCTACACCTTC.

The CDR3 DNA sequence: TGTGCCAGCAGTTTACTCGCAGGGGCCTACGAGCAGTACTTC. Protein sequence: CASSLLAGAYEQYF. This chain connects TRBV12-3 or TRBV12-4 to TRBJ2-7; tentative D call: TRBD1 (6 bases). V lost 2 bases and J lost 2, with 10 bases in between. CDR3 size: 14 residues.

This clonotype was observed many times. DNA for the CDR3: TGTGCCAGCAGCGGCCGGGACAGGGCTGACGGGGAGCTGTTTTTT. Its protein product is CASSGRDRADGELFF. This chain uses TRBV4-2 with TRBJ2-2; TRBD1 matches 9 bases. The J segment lost 7 bases and the V segment lost 5 bases, leaving 8 bases of the junction unmatched. Germline V gives CDR1 LGHNA, CDR2 YNFKEQ. The CDR3 sequence is 15 residues long.

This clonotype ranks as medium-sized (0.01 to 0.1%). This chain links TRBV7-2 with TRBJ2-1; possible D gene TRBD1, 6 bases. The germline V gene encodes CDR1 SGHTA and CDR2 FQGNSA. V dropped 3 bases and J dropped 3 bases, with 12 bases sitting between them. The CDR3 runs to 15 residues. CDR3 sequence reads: CASSFSGANYNEQFF. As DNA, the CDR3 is TGTGCCAGCAGCTTTTCAGGGGCCAACTACAATGAGCAGTTCTTC.

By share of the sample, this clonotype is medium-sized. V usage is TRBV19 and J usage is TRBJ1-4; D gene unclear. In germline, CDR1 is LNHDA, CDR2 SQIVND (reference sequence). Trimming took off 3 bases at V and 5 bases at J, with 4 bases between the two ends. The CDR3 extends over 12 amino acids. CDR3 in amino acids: CASSIVNEKLFF. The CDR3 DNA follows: TGTGCCAGTAGTATCGTAAATGAAAAACTGTTTTTT.

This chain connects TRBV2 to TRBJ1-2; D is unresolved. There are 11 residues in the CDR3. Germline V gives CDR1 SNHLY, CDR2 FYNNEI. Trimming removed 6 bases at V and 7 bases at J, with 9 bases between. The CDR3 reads CASRYSGGYTF. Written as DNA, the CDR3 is TGTGCCAGCAGGTATTCGGGTGGCTACACCTTC.

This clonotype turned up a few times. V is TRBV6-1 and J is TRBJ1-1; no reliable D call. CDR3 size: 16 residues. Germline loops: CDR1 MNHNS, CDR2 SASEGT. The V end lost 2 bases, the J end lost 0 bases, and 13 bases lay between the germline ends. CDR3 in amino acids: CASSETVVIMNTEAFF. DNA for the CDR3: TGTGCCAGCAGTGAAACTGTAGTCATAATGAACACTGAAGCTTTCTTT.

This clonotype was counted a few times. The CDR3 sequence is CASSQGLKSSYEQYF. The CDR3 DNA is TGTGCCAGCAGTCAGGGACTTAAAAGCTCCTACGAGCAGTACTTC. The V and J genes are TRBV6-5 and TRBJ2-7; tentatively, D is TRBD2 (6 bases). The CDR3 is 15 residues long. Germline lookup yields CDR1 MNHEY and CDR2 SVGAGI. Trimming took off 5 bases at V and 0 bases at J, with 14 bases between the two ends.

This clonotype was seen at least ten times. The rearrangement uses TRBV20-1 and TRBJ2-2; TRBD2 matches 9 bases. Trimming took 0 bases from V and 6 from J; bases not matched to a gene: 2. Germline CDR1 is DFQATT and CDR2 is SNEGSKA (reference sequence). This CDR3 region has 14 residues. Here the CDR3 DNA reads TGCAGTGCTAGAGATGGGACTAGCCCCGGGGAGCTGTTTTTT. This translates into CSARDGTSPGELFF.

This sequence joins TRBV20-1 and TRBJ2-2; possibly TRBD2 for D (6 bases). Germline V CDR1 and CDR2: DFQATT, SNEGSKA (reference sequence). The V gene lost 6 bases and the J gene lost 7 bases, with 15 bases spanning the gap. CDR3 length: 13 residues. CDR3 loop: CSARDSGNGELFF. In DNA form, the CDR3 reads TGCAGTGCCCGGGACTCGGGGAACGGGGAGCTGTTTTTT.

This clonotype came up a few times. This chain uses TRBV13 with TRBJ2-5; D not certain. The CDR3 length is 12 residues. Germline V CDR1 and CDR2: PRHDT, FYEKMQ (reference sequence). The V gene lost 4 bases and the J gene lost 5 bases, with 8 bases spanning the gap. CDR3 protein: CASSSRRETQYF. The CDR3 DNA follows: TGTGCCAGCAGCTCGAGAAGGGAGACCCAGTACTTC. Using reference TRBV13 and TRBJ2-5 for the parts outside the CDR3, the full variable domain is AAGVIQSPRHLIKEKRETATLKCYPIPRHDTVYWYQQGPGQDPQFLISFYEKMQSDKGSIPDRFSAQQFSDYHSELNMSSLELGDSALYFCASSSRRETQYFGPGTRLLVL.

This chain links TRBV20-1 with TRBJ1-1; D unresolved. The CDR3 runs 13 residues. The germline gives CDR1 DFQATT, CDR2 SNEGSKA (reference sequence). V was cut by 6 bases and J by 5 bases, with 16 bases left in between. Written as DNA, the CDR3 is TGCAGTGCCCTAGGTCGGGGATGGACTGAAGCTTTCTTT. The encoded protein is CSALGRGWTEAFF.

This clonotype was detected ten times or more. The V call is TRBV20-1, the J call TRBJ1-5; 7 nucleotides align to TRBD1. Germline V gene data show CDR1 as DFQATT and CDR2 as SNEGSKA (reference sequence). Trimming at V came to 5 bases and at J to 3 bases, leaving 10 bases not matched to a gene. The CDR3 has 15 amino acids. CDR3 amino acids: CSAVRDSMDNQPQHF. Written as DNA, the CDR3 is TGCAGTGCTGTCCGGGACAGTATGGACAATCAGCCCCAGCATTTT.

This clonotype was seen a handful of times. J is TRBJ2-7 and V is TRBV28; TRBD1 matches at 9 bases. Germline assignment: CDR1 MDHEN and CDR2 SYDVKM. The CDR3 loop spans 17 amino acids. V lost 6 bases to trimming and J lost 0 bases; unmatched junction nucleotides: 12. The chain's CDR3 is CASRTGTGTPNSYEQYF. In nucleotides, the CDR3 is TGTGCCAGCAGAACCGGGACAGGGACCCCAAACTCCTACGAGCAGTACTTC.

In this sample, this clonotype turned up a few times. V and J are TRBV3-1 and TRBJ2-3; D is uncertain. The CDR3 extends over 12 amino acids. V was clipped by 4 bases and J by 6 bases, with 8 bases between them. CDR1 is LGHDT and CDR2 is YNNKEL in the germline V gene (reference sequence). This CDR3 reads CASSRGRDTQYF. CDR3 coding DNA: TGTGCCAGCAGCCGCGGACGGGATACGCAGTATTTT.

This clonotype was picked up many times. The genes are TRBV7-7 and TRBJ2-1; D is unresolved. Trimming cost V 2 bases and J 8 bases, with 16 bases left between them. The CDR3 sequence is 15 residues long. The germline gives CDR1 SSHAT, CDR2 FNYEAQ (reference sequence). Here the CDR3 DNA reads TGTGCCAGCAGCTTAACCGATGGCGTGGGGTATGAGCAGTTCTTC. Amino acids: CASSLTDGVGYEQFF. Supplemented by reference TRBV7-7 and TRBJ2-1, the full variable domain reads GAGVSQSPRYKVTKRGQDVTLRCDPISSHATLYWYQQALGQGPEFLTYFNYEAQPDKSGLPSDRFSAERPEGSISTLTIQRTEQRDSAMYRCASSLTDGVGYEQFFGPGTRLTVL.

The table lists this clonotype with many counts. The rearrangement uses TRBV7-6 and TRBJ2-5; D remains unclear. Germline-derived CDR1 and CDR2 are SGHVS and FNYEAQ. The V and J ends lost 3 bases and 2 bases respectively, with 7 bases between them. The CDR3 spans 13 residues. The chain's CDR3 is CASSFTWQETQYF. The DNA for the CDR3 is TGTGCCAGCAGCTTTACTTGGCAAGAGACCCAGTACTTC.

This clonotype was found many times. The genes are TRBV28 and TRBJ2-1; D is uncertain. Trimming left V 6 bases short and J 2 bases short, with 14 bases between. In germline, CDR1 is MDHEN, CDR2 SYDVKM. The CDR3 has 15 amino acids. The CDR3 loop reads CASSRPLRTYNEQFF. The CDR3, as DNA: TGTGCCAGCAGCCGCCCTTTACGTACCTACAATGAGCAGTTCTTC.

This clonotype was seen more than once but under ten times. CDR3 sequence: CASSQRETQYF. The CDR3 region has the DNA TGTGCCAGCAGCCAGCGAGAGACCCAGTACTTC. J is TRBJ2-5 and V is TRBV3-1; no firm D call. V was cut by 3 bases and J by 4 bases, with 3 bases left in between. The CDR3 loop spans 11 amino acids. CDR1 LGHDT and CDR2 YNNKEL come from the germline V gene (reference sequence).